The 8 T cell receptor beta chains reported below all come from one sample, sequenced in a study of metastatic and nonmetastatic thyroid tumors. Patients were all untreated before their thyroid surgery. TCRdb re-called the PCR reads with MiXCR. The sample lists under 95,000 clones, roughly 13% seen once, with around 11% in the top ten. Sequencing was done on a sample of blood. The source of these receptors is a female donor with papillary thyroid cancer or a benign thyroid nodule (not recorded which). Some clones in this sample may be carry-over from other donors' samples.

Ten or more counts support this clone. This chain uses TRBV20-1 with TRBJ1-5; 11 nucleotides agree with TRBD1. The CDR3 contains 14 residues. The junction had 3 bases not matched to a gene; V was cut back by 5 bases and J by 3 bases. Germline V lookup: CDR1 DFQATT, CDR2 SNEGSKA (reference sequence). The CDR3 coding sequence is TGCAGTGCTGAGGACAGGGGGCCCAATCAGCCCCAGCATTTT. This gives the protein CSAEDRGPNQPQHF.

At least ten counts were recorded for this clone. This chain joins TRBV5-1 and TRBJ2-1; weak D call: TRBD2 (6 bases). With 4 bases removed from V and 6 bases from J, the gap between germline ends came to 17 bases. The CDR3 contains 15 residues. Per germline, CDR1 SGHRS and CDR2 YFSETQ. CDR3 in DNA: TGCGCCAGCAGCCTAGCGCAGACCACCTTCAATGAGCAGTTCTTC. This gives the protein CASSLAQTTFNEQFF. Supplemented by reference TRBV5-1 and TRBJ2-1, the full variable domain reads KAGVTQTPRYLIKTRGQQVTLSCSPISGHRSVSWYQQTPGQGLQFLFEYFSETQRNKGNFPGRFSGRQFSNSRSEMNVSTLELGDSALYLCASSLAQTTFNEQFFGPGTRLTVL.

This clone came up many times. The chain uses TRBV9 and TRBJ2-1; TRBD2 agrees at 7 bases. Germline V gene sequence: CDR1 SGDLS, CDR2 YYNGEE. J gave up 3 bases and V 4 bases, and 7 bases lay outside the gene matches. The CDR3 covers 15 residues. The CDR3 DNA reads as TGTGCCAGCAGCCCCGACACGGGAGGCTACAATGAGCAGTTCTTC. Translation gives CASSPDTGGYNEQFF. Combining the CDR3 with reference TRBV9 and TRBJ2-1 gives the whole variable domain DSGVTQTPKHLITATGQRVTLRCSPRSGDLSVYWYQQSLDQGLQFLIQYYNGEERAKGNILERFSAQQFPDLHSELNLSSLELGDSALYFCASSPDTGGYNEQFFGPGTRLTVL.

This clone was detected ten times or more. The chain recombines TRBV7-2 with TRBJ2-2, with 13 bases that match TRBD2. Germline loops: CDR1 SGHTA, CDR2 FQGNSA. The J segment lost 6 bases and the V segment lost 5 bases, leaving 6 bases of the junction unmatched. This CDR3 region has 16 residues. The chain's CDR3 is CASSPNGLAGAGELFF. The CDR3, as DNA: TGTGCCAGCAGCCCGAATGGACTAGCGGGAGCCGGGGAGCTGTTTTTT.

This clone turned up a few times. Here the CDR3 DNA reads TGTGCCGACACCCACGCGGGCGGGGGTCAGCCCCAGCATTTT. It specifies CADTHAGGGQPQHF. The chain has TRBV6-2 or TRBV6-3 and TRBJ1-5; a weak D match, TRBD1 (5 bases). This CDR3 is built from 14 residues. V lost 11 bases to trimming and J lost 6 bases, with 20 bases between them. CDR1 MNHEY and CDR2 SVGEGT come from the germline V gene.

The sample holds many counts of this clone. This rearrangement joins TRBV7-8 to TRBJ2-7; the D gene is possibly TRBD2 (6 bases). Germline CDR1 SGHVS, CDR2 FQNEAQ. Trimming removed 4 bases from V and 3 bases from J, with 10 bases in between. The length of the CDR3 is 13 residues. This chain's CDR3 is CASSSGLLYEQYF. CDR3 bases: TGTGCCAGCAGCTCGGGACTTCTCTACGAGCAGTACTTC.

The genes are TRBV20-1 and TRBJ2-5, with D perhaps TRBD2 (5 bases). The CDR3 extends over 15 amino acids. Trimming took 1 base from V and 5 from J, leaving 17 bases between them. Germline V gives CDR1 DFQATT, CDR2 SNEGSKA (reference sequence). CDR3 DNA sequence: TGCAGTGCTAGAGGGAATAGCGACCGCGTGGAGACCCAGTACTTC. Residues: CSARGNSDRVETQYF.

Many counts were recorded for this clone. This sequence joins TRBV5-1 and TRBJ2-1; 13 bases map to TRBD2. The length of the CDR3 is 16 residues. J was trimmed by 9 bases and V by 4 bases; bases with no gene match: 10. CDR1 is SGHRS and CDR2 is YFSETQ in the germline V gene. The chain's CDR3 is CASSPSTSGRASEQFF. In DNA form, the CDR3 reads TGCGCCAGCAGCCCCTCTACTAGCGGGAGGGCCAGTGAGCAGTTCTTC. The complete variable domain, with remaining parts taken from reference TRBV5-1 and TRBJ2-1, reads KAGVTQTPRYLIKTRGQQVTLSCSPISGHRSVSWYQQTPGQGLQFLFEYFSETQRNKGNFPGRFSGRQFSNSRSEMNVSTLELGDSALYLCASSPSTSGRASEQFFGPGTRLTVL.